The rows below give T cell receptor beta chains drawn from one sample of a study of blood T cells in healthy people across ages. TCRdb passed the 5' RACE reads through MiXCR, listing each CDR3 protein once. The sample yields about 640,000 distinct CDR3 sequences, 35% to 50% seen once. The sequencing input was blood. All receptors come from a man older than 75 in good health. The CDR3 runs from the conserved cysteine through the conserved F or W. The D gene is left open where the match is weak. Size is omitted from some rows. Given values are once, few, many or a class for expanded clones.

V: TRBV6-2/TRBV6-3
size: many
D: NA
J: TRBJ2-7
DNA: TGTGCCAGCAGCCACTCCTACGAGCAGTACTTC
CDR3: CASSHSYEQYF

V: TRBV20-1
size: NA
D: NA
J: TRBJ1-1
DNA: TGCAGTGCTAAGGTTGTCAGGATGAACACTGAAGCTTTCTTT
CDR3: CSAKVVRMNTEAFF

V: TRBV7-9
size: NA
D: NA
J: TRBJ1-2
DNA: TGTGCCAGCAGCTCACCCCCAGGAGGTGGCTACACCTTC
CDR3: CASSSPPGGGYTF

V: TRBV10-3
size: NA
D: TRBD2
J: TRBJ2-2
DNA: TGTGCCATCAGTGCGAAGCTAGCGGGGGAAACCGGGGAGCTGTTTTTT
CDR3: CAISAKLAGETGELFF

V: TRBV6-1
size: NA
D: NA
J: TRBJ2-5
DNA: TGTGCCAGCAAACATCTAAAAGACCAAGAGACCCAGTACTTC
CDR3: CASKHLKDQETQYF

V: TRBV5-1
size: NA
D: TRBD1
J: TRBJ2-1
DNA: TGCGCCAGCAGCGCGCCCGGGACAGGGGACTACAATGAGCAGTTCTTC
CDR3: CASSAPGTGDYNEQFF

V: TRBV7-2
size: many
D: TRBD1
J: TRBJ1-2
DNA: TGTGCCAGCAGCCAAAACAGGGGCCGGACTAACTATGGCTACACCTTC
CDR3: CASSQNRGRTNYGYTF

V: TRBV4-3
size: once
D: TRBD1
J: TRBJ1-6
DNA: TGCGCCAGCAGCCAAGAGGGGACAGGACCGAATTCACCCCTCCACTTT
CDR3: CASSQEGTGPNSPLHF

V: TRBV12-3/TRBV12-4
size: NA
D: NA
J: TRBJ2-3
DNA: TGTGCCAGCGGACCTAGCAGAGTGAGCACAGATACGCAGTATTTT
CDR3: CASGPSRVSTDTQYF

V: TRBV21-1
size: NA
D: NA
J: TRBJ1-5
DNA: TGTGCCAGCAGCCCCAAACCGCAGGGACAGGAGAATCAGCCCCAGCATTTT
CDR3: CASSPKPQGQENQPQHF

V: TRBV5-1
size: many
D: NA
J: TRBJ2-6
DNA: TGCGCCAGCAGCGTTACAGGGAATGGGGCCAACGTCCTGACTTTC
CDR3: CASSVTGNGANVLTF

V: TRBV25-1
size: NA
D: TRBD1
J: TRBJ2-7
DNA: TGTGCCAGCAGTGCCTACAGGGGGGACGAGCAGTACTTC
CDR3: CASSAYRGDEQYF

V: TRBV12-3/TRBV12-4
size: NA
D: TRBD1
J: TRBJ2-7
DNA: TGTGCCAGCAGTTTAGCGAGGGGACAGGGGGCAAAAGAGCAGTACTTC
CDR3: CASSLARGQGAKEQYF

V: TRBV7-2
size: many
D: TRBD2
J: TRBJ2-1
DNA: TGTGCCAGCAGCGATACTAGCGGGAAATACAATGAGCAGTTCTTC
CDR3: CASSDTSGKYNEQFF

V: TRBV20-1
size: once
D: TRBD1
J: TRBJ2-7
DNA: TGCAGTGCTAGACAGGACAGGTACAATGAGCAGTACTTC
CDR3: CSARQDRYNEQYF

V: TRBV12-3/TRBV12-4
size: once
D: NA
J: TRBJ2-4
DNA: TGTGCCAGCAGAGGGGTTGGCAAAAACATTCAGTACTTC
CDR3: CASRGVGKNIQYF

V: TRBV25-1
size: few
D: NA
J: TRBJ2-5
DNA: TGTGCCAGCAGTGATTACGGTTACCAAGAGACCCAGTACTTC
CDR3: CASSDYGYQETQYF

V: TRBV4-1
size: few
D: NA
J: TRBJ2-5
DNA: TGCGCCAGCAGCCAACGTCTAGGAGGGACGCGAGAGACCCAGTACTTC
CDR3: CASSQRLGGTRETQYF

V: TRBV9
size: many
D: NA
J: TRBJ2-1
DNA: TGTGCCAGCAGCGTATCACTAGACCACAATGAGCAGTTCTTC
CDR3: CASSVSLDHNEQFF

V: TRBV29-1
size: many
D: NA
J: TRBJ2-7
DNA: TGCAGCGTTGGACAGCACTACGAGCAGTACTTC
CDR3: CSVGQHYEQYF

V: TRBV7-8
size: NA
D: NA
J: TRBJ1-1
DNA: TGTGCCAGCAGCTTACGGACACGCAATCAAGCTTTCTTT
CDR3: CASSLRTRNQAFF

V: TRBV7-2
size: NA
D: NA
J: TRBJ2-3
DNA: TGTGCCAGCAGCTCGCAGGGGTCAGATACGCAGTATTTT
CDR3: CASSSQGSDTQYF

V: TRBV10-3
size: few
D: NA
J: TRBJ2-1
DNA: TGTGCCATCAGTGATGGACTCTCATACAATGAGCAGTTCTTC
CDR3: CAISDGLSYNEQFF

V: TRBV7-9
size: NA
D: NA
J: TRBJ1-6
DNA: TGTGCCAGCAGCTTAAGGGCAGGGAATAATTCACCCCTCCACTTT
CDR3: CASSLRAGNNSPLHF

V: TRBV6-5
size: NA
D: TRBD1
J: TRBJ2-3
DNA: TGTGCCAGCAGTTATGCCGGGACAGAGGTGGGCACAGATACGCAGTATTTT
CDR3: CASSYAGTEVGTDTQYF

V: TRBV3-1
size: few
D: TRBD2
J: TRBJ2-1
DNA: TGTGCCAGCAGCCCCCCGGGAGGGACCACCTACAATGAGCAGTTCTTC
CDR3: CASSPPGGTTYNEQFF

V: TRBV20-1
size: NA
D: NA
J: TRBJ1-5
DNA: TGCAGTGCTAGAGATCCGTCCGGGGGAAATCGGCCCCAGCATTTT
CDR3: CSARDPSGGNRPQHF

V: TRBV7-2
size: many
D: TRBD1
J: TRBJ2-7
DNA: TGTGCCAGCAGCACACGACAGGGGAGCTCCTACGAGCAGTACTTC
CDR3: CASSTRQGSSYEQYF

V: TRBV6-1
size: NA
D: NA
J: TRBJ2-5
DNA: TGTGCCAGCAGTGAAGCGCCAGGGCTGGGGGAGACCCAGTACTTC
CDR3: CASSEAPGLGETQYF

V: TRBV23-1
size: NA
D: TRBD1
J: TRBJ2-4
DNA: TGCGCCAGCAGTCAAATATGGGACAGTTCAAAAAACATTCAGTACTTC
CDR3: CASSQIWDSSKNIQYF

V: TRBV6-2/TRBV6-3
size: NA
D: NA
J: TRBJ2-3
DNA: TGTGCCAGCAGCGGGGTATCAGATACGCAGTATTTT
CDR3: CASSGVSDTQYF

V: TRBV29-1
size: few
D: NA
J: TRBJ2-5
DNA: TGCAGCGTTGTTGGGACCCCAAATGAGCAGTACTTC
CDR3: CSVVGTPNEQYF

V: TRBV7-2
size: NA
D: NA
J: TRBJ1-1
DNA: TGTGCCAGCAGCCATAGACTGTCGAACACTGAAGCTTTCTTT
CDR3: CASSHRLSNTEAFF

V: TRBV20-1
size: NA
D: NA
J: TRBJ1-5
DNA: TGCAGTGCTAGAGGGGTGGCAGCTTATCAGCCCCAGCATTTT
CDR3: CSARGVAAYQPQHF

V: TRBV2
size: NA
D: NA
J: TRBJ2-1
DNA: TGTGCCGGCAGGAAACCGGGACTGACCTACAATGAGCAGTTCTTC
CDR3: CAGRKPGLTYNEQFF